The 19 T cell receptor beta chains below were found in one sample sequenced in a study of T cell repertoires in cytomegalovirus infection. Their target antigens are unknown. TCRdb redid the calling of the reads with MiXCR, one entry per CDR3 protein. The sample holds roughly 310,000 distinct CDR3 sequences, under 35% seen once. Material: cultured PBMCs, obtained from culture after CMV antigen stimulation. The receptors come from a human donor in good health (CMV status not recorded). Some clones in this sample may be carry-over from other donors' samples.

This clonotype has more than one count but fewer than ten. The genes are TRBV7-6 and TRBJ2-3; D may be TRBD1 (6 bases). In germline, CDR1 is SGHVS, CDR2 FNYEAQ. Between the trimmed V and J ends, which lost 2 bases and 2 bases, there was a span of 14 bases. The CDR3 length is 16 residues. The CDR3, as DNA: TGTGCCAGCAGCTTAAAAATACAGGGCAACACAGATACGCAGTATTTT. Translation gives CASSLKIQGNTDTQYF.

This chain links TRBV7-4 with TRBJ2-3; 7 bases fit TRBD1. The ends lost 6 bases at V and 1 base at J; junction bases unmatched: 7. Germline V gene sequence: CDR1 SGHVT, CDR2 SQSDAQ. The CDR3 length is 15 residues. The DNA of the CDR3 is TGTGCCAGCAGACCGACCGGACAGGGCACAGATACGCAGTATTTT. Translation gives CASRPTGQGTDTQYF.

The chain has TRBV9 and TRBJ2-5; no definite D call. CDR3 length: 12 amino acids. V was shortened by 4 bases and J by 3 bases, with 7 bases between the two germline ends. Germline CDR1 reads SGDLS; CDR2 reads YYNGEE. The chain's CDR3 is CASSSSKETQYF. As DNA, the CDR3 is TGTGCCAGCAGCTCGAGTAAAGAGACCCAGTACTTC.

In this sample, this clonotype turned up a few times. V and J are TRBV11-2 and TRBJ2-7; weak D call: TRBD1 (5 bases). Germline CDR1 and CDR2: SGHAT and FQNNGV. This CDR3 has 16 amino acids. The V end lost 4 bases, the J end lost 3 bases, and 19 bases lay between the germline ends. The CDR3 region is CASSSPRARAGYEQYF. The CDR3 DNA sequence: TGTGCCAGCAGCTCCCCCCGTGCCAGGGCTGGCTACGAGCAGTACTTC.

This clonotype has a handful of counts. The rearrangement links TRBV19 to TRBJ2-1; 11 nucleotides agree with TRBD2. The ends lost 7 bases at V and 8 bases at J; junction bases unmatched: 4. In germline, CDR1 is LNHDA, CDR2 SQIVND (reference sequence). The CDR3 is 13 residues long. The CDR3 DNA is TGTGCCAGTATTAGCGGGAGGGCCGATGAGCAGTTCTTC. This codes for CASISGRADEQFF.

This clonotype has at least ten counts. J is TRBJ1-5 and V is TRBV12-3 or TRBV12-4, with D hard to call. The CDR3 consists of 13 residues. The V and J ends lost 4 bases and 1 base respectively, with 5 bases between them. CDR3 nucleotide sequence: TGTGCCAGCAGTTCCGGGAGCAATCAGCCCCAGCATTTT. This codes for CASSSGSNQPQHF.

This chain joins TRBV19 and TRBJ1-2; D might be TRBD1 (5 bases). In germline, CDR1 is LNHDA, CDR2 SQIVND (reference sequence). The CDR3 is made up of 15 amino acids. V gave up 4 bases and J gave up 3 bases, with 15 bases separating them. CDR3 sequence: CASSTTSRGDYGYTF. In DNA, the CDR3 is TGTGCCAGTAGTACCACCTCCAGAGGGGACTATGGCTACACCTTC.

V usage is TRBV19 and J usage is TRBJ1-5; no reliable D call. Germline V gives CDR1 LNHDA, CDR2 SQIVND (reference sequence). CDR3 length equals 17 residues. Trimming took off 6 bases at V and 0 bases at J, with 18 bases between the two ends. The CDR3 coding sequence is TGTGCCAGTAGATGGAGGCAGAAAATCCCTAGCAATCAGCCCCAGCATTTT. Encoded protein: CASRWRQKIPSNQPQHF.

As concerns this clonotype: One end of the junction fails to match germline, which may point to a read error. The rearrangement uses TRBV4-1 and TRBJ1-4; D is unresolved. Germline CDR1 is MGHRA and CDR2 is YSYEKL. There are 15 residues in the CDR3. The CDR3 DNA reads as TGTGCCAGCAGCCAAGATGGGCAGCGAAATGAAAAACTGTTTTTT. Amino acid sequence: CASSQDGQRNEKLFF.

The chain couples TRBV6-6 to TRBJ2-7; TRBD2 matches 9 bases. The CDR3 consists of 14 residues. Germline V gives CDR1 MNHNY, CDR2 SVGAGI (reference sequence). The trim removed 0 bases at V and 4 bases at J, leaving 1 base unmatched. This CDR3 reads CASSYSGLAYEQYF. The CDR3 bases are TGTGCCAGCAGTTACTCGGGACTAGCTTACGAGCAGTACTTC.

This clonotype was observed many times. The chain employs TRBV7-2 and TRBJ1-1; no firm D call. The CDR3 spans 15 residues. CDR1 SGHTA and CDR2 FQGNSA come from the germline V gene. V lost 2 bases, J lost 6 bases, and 16 bases lay in between. The CDR3 DNA is TGTGCCAGCAGCTTACTTCCGCCATGGCGGCCTGAAGCTTTCTTT. Encoded protein: CASSLLPPWRPEAFF.

There are a few counts of this clonotype. The chain is built from TRBV7-2 and TRBJ1-4, with TRBD1 as a possible D gene (5 bases). The germline CDR1 and CDR2 sequences are SGHTA and FQGNSA. V gave up 0 bases and J gave up 7 bases, with 12 bases separating them. There are 15 residues in the CDR3. CDR3 in DNA: TGTGCCAGCAGCTTAGCCCCCCAGGGAAGTGAAAAACTGTTTTTT. Its translation: CASSLAPQGSEKLFF.

This clonotype was seen repeatedly, ten times or more. The rearrangement joins TRBV7-6 to TRBJ2-7; 9 nucleotides match TRBD1. Germline-derived CDR1 and CDR2 are SGHVS and FNYEAQ. V trimming: 5 bases; J trimming: 1 base; junction bases outside the gene matches: 3. The CDR3 runs to 14 residues. CDR3 sequence (DNA): TGTGCCAGCAGCCGTGACAGGGGGTCCTACGAGCAGTACTTC. This codes for CASSRDRGSYEQYF.

This clonotype showed up many times. This rearrangement joins TRBV7-2 to TRBJ1-6; D unresolved. This CDR3 is 14 amino acids long. Trimming left V 5 bases short and J 6 bases short, with 11 bases between. Germline assignment: CDR1 SGHTA and CDR2 FQGNSA. CDR3: CASSHNSLNSPLHF. As DNA, the CDR3 is TGTGCCAGCAGCCATAACAGCCTTAATTCACCCCTCCACTTT.

The chain combines TRBV28 with TRBJ2-5, with 7 bases matching TRBD1. Trimming took 5 bases from V and 5 from J; bases not matched to a gene: 5. Germline values: CDR1 MDHEN, CDR2 SYDVKM. The CDR3 runs to 13 residues. The CDR3 DNA sequence: TGTGCCAGCAGTCGACAGGGTAGGGAGACCCAGTACTTC. Protein: CASSRQGRETQYF. The whole variable domain, remainder taken from reference TRBV28 and TRBJ2-5, is DVKVTQSSRYLVKRTGEKVFLECVQDMDHENMFWYRQDPGLGLRLIYFSYDVKMKEKGDIPEGYSVSREKKERFSLILESASTNQTSMYLCASSRQGRETQYFGPGTRLLVL.

This clonotype was counted a single time. The chain employs TRBV5-1 and TRBJ2-2; TRBD1 or TRBD2 may be the D gene (5 bases each). V gave up 2 bases and J gave up 5 bases, with 13 bases separating them. Per germline, CDR1 SGHRS and CDR2 YFSETQ. The CDR3 is made up of 15 amino acids. CDR3 in amino acids: CASSLIEGTTGELFF. Here the CDR3 DNA reads TGCGCCAGCAGCTTAATAGAAGGGACGACCGGGGAGCTGTTTTTT.

This clonotype was recorded at least ten times. The genes are TRBV7-2 and TRBJ1-2, with 11 bases lining up with TRBD1. The germline V gene has CDR1 SGHTA and CDR2 FQGNSA. This CDR3 has 14 residues. J lost 3 bases, V lost 4 bases, and 1 base had no gene match. CDR3 amino acids: CASSWTGGDYGYTF. In nucleotides, the CDR3 is TGTGCCAGCAGCTGGACAGGGGGCGACTATGGCTACACCTTC.

V is TRBV27 and J is TRBJ2-7; D perhaps matches TRBD2 (7 bases). V was clipped by 3 bases and J by 6 bases, with 9 bases between them. The germline CDR1 and CDR2 sequences are MNHEY and SMNVEV (reference sequence). This CDR3 has 12 residues. The CDR3 loop is CASSFRGGEQYF. As DNA, the CDR3 is TGTGCCAGCAGTTTTAGGGGGGGCGAGCAGTACTTC.

The rearrangement joins TRBV28 to TRBJ1-1; a possible D gene is TRBD1 (5 bases). Trimming pared 5 bases from V and 7 bases from J, leaving 20 bases between. Germline values: CDR1 MDHEN, CDR2 SYDVKM. CDR3 length equals 15 residues. The CDR3 protein is CASSKRRGRSSEAFF. DNA for the CDR3: TGTGCCAGCAGTAAACGGCGGGGCAGATCTAGTGAAGCTTTCTTT.